Listed below are T cell receptor beta chains from one sample, sequenced in a study of blood T cell repertoires in COVID-19. TCRdb's table, derived via immunoSEQ multiplex PCR, lists solely in-frame clones and lacks some. Of tens of thousands of clones in the sample, approximately 83% were seen once. The sequencing sample was made of peripheral blood. The origin of the receptors is a woman of 80 years or more with acute or convalescent COVID-19. Both conserved end residues are part of each CDR3. D genes are given only for firm matches. Size tells how often a clone was seen (once, few, many) or the class of an expanded clone, and some rows leave it out.

V	D	size	J	DNA	CDR3
TRBV4-2	TRBD2	-	TRBJ2-2	TGTGCCAGCAGCCAAGATCCGCTAGCGGGAGGCACCGGGGAGCTGTTTTTT	CASSQDPLAGGTGELFF
TRBV6-5	-	-	TRBJ1-3	TGTGCCAGCAGATGGAGCTCTGGAAACACCATATATTTT	CASRWSSGNTIYF
TRBV24-1	TRBD1	-	TRBJ2-5	TGTGCCACCAGTAACGCAGGGGGTCGAGAGACCCAGTACTTC	CATSNAGGRETQYF
TRBV5-1	-	once	TRBJ1-1	TGCGCCAGCAGCTTGCTAGGAGGGGAGAACACTGAAGCTTTCTTT	CASSLLGGENTEAFF
TRBV19	TRBD1	-	TRBJ2-7	TGTGCCAGTAGTCTCCGGGACAGGGCGCACGAGCAGTACTTC	CASSLRDRAHEQYF
TRBV3-1/TRBV3-2	TRBD1	-	TRBJ1-1	TGTGCCAGCAGTCGAATCGGACAGGAGACTGAAGCTTTCTTT	CASSRIGQETEAFF
TRBV5-4	TRBD1	-	TRBJ2-3	TGTGCCAGCAGTCCCGACAGGGAAGTCGACGGCACAGATACGCAGTATTTT	CASSPDREVDGTDTQYF
TRBV6-5	-	-	TRBJ2-3	TGTGCCAGCGAGAGGACAGATACGCAGTATTTT	CASERTDTQYF
TRBV9	-	-	TRBJ2-5	TGTGCCAGCAGCGTAGATATCCAGGGAGGGACCCAGTACTTC	CASSVDIQGGTQYF
TRBV4-3	-	-	TRBJ2-5	TGCGCCAGCAGCCAAGGACACGGAGGGGAGACCCAGTACTTC	CASSQGHGGETQYF
TRBV18	-	-	TRBJ2-3	TGTGCCACCCAGGACACTAACACAGATACGCAGTATTTT	CATQDTNTDTQYF
TRBV5-4	-	few	TRBJ2-1	TGTGCCAGCAGCCGGGCGGGGGCGCAATACAATGAGCAGTTCTTC	CASSRAGAQYNEQFF
TRBV7-9	TRBD2	-	TRBJ2-4	TGTGCCAGCAGCCATAGCGGGAGGGCTGCCAAAAACATTCAGTACTTC	CASSHSGRAAKNIQYF
TRBV30	TRBD1	few	TRBJ1-5	TGTGCCTGGAACAGGGGGCCCCATCAGCCCCAGCATTTT	CAWNRGPHQPQHF
TRBV6-1	TRBD1	-	TRBJ1-4	TGTGCCAGCAGTGAAGCCCTGAGGACAGGGGGAAATGAAAAACTGTTTTTT	CASSEALRTGGNEKLFF
TRBV6-6	-	-	TRBJ1-5	TGTGCCAGCAGCCTAGACAGCTTGAATCAGCCCCAGCATTTT	CASSLDSLNQPQHF
TRBV19	-	once	TRBJ1-1	TGTGCCAGTAGTTCTGACAGGATGAACACTGAAGCTTTCTTT	CASSSDRMNTEAFF
TRBV19	TRBD1	-	TRBJ1-4	TGTGCCAGTAGCCGGGGGACAGTTAATGAAAAACTGTTTTTT	CASSRGTVNEKLFF
TRBV5-1	TRBD1	few	TRBJ1-2	TGCGCCAGCAGCGCCGGGACAGGGGGCGACTATGGCTACACCTTC	CASSAGTGGDYGYTF
TRBV2	TRBD1	-	TRBJ1-4	TGTGCCAGCAGAGGACAGGCGGGTGAAAAACTGTTTTTT	CASRGQAGEKLFF
TRBV18	-	-	TRBJ1-5	TGTGCCAGCTCACCGGGCCAGGGTGATAGTCGTCAGCCCCAGCATTTT	CASSPGQGDSRQPQHF
TRBV7-2	-	-	TRBJ1-5	TGTGCCAGCAGCTTAGGGTCGCCCAGTCAGCCCCAGCATTTT	CASSLGSPSQPQHF
TRBV5-4	TRBD2	-	TRBJ2-5	TGTGCCAGCAGCTTGTCGACTAGCGGCCAAGAGACCCAGTACTTC	CASSLSTSGQETQYF
TRBV7-3	TRBD2	-	TRBJ2-1	TGTGCCAGCAGCCCCACCGGGACTAGCGGGGGAGAGCAGTTCTTC	CASSPTGTSGGEQFF
TRBV30	-	few	TRBJ1-3	TGTGCCTGGAGTACAACGGGGACTGGAAACACCATATATTTT	CAWSTTGTGNTIYF
TRBV11-2	-	-	TRBJ2-1	TGTGCCAGCAGCGCTCTACTGGGTAGCGTTGTCGGTGAGCAGTTCTTC	CASSALLGSVVGEQFF
TRBV13	-	-	TRBJ2-7	TGTGCCAGCAGCTTAGGCAGGGACTCACGGCCGTACTTC	CASSLGRDSRPYF
TRBV7-2	-	once	TRBJ1-3	TGTGCCAGCAGCATCCAGGCCGTCTCTGGAAACACCATATATTTT	CASSIQAVSGNTIYF
TRBV5-1	-	-	TRBJ2-3	TGCGCCAGCAGCGGGACCGGGACTTCTAGCACAGATACGCAGTATTTT	CASSGTGTSSTDTQYF
TRBV5-1	-	-	TRBJ2-6	TGCGCCAGCACTACCGGCTCTGGGGCCAACGTCCTGACTTTC	CASTTGSGANVLTF
TRBV5-1	TRBD1	once	TRBJ2-5	TGCGCCAGCAGCTTGGGACAGGGCGAAGAGACCCAGTACTTC	CASSLGQGEETQYF
TRBV19	-	-	TRBJ1-2	TGTGCCAGTACCCCACCTTCTCGGAGCTATGGCTACACCTTC	CASTPPSRSYGYTF
TRBV27	-	-	TRBJ2-5	TGTGCCAGCAGTTCTACAGGGTGGGAGACCCAGTACTTC	CASSSTGWETQYF
TRBV6-1	-	once	TRBJ1-2	TGTGCCAGCAGTGAAGCGCACGGGCAGGGCTATGGCTACACCTTC	CASSEAHGQGYGYTF
TRBV5-1	-	-	TRBJ1-6	TGCGCCAGCAGCTTGGACAGGAGTAGTAGTAATTCACCCCTCCACTTT	CASSLDRSSSNSPLHF
TRBV10-2	TRBD1	-	TRBJ1-6	TGCGCCAGCAGTGAGCAGGGGGATAATAATTCACCCCTCCACTTT	CASSEQGDNNSPLHF